This T cell receptor (beta chain) was observed in a study of OX40 agonist ivuxolimab in advanced cancers. Regarding the study as a whole: The study found that CD8+ T cells averaged more expanded clones than CD4+. Some patients without response likewise showed low normalized clonal expansion. By week 6 at 0.1 to 3.0 mg/kg, blood CD4+ and CD8+ T cells had expanded clonally.

CDR3 length: 14 amino acids. V dropped 5 bases and J dropped 8; count of bases not matched to a gene: 8. Germline-derived CDR1 and CDR2 are LNHDA and SQIVND (reference sequence). Data came from immunoSEQ multiplex PCR; TCRdb stores just in-frame clones and leaves some out. Altogether 70,000 to 95,000 clones are present, about 84% being singletons, with the ten largest covering approximately 6.9%. Points on this clone: The antigen is undetermined.

Sample: CD4+ or CD8+ T cells sorted from blood, taken in a trial of the OX40 agonist ivuxolimab. The clonotype originates from an adult with an advanced solid tumor such as melanoma, head and neck, liver or kidney cancer. This sequence joins TRBV19 and TRBJ2-3; 9 nucleotides agree with TRBD1. The CDR3 spells CASSYGTGWGTQYF. The CDR3 bases are TGTGCCAGTAGTTATGGGACAGGGTGGGGTACGCAGTATTTT.